This TCR beta chain was sequenced during a study of blood T cells in healthy people across ages. The study's findings and limits: Age showed a roughly linear inverse relationship with TCR beta diversity per million T cells. Possibly, changes in expanded clonotypes were confounded because donor CMV status was unknown. The study found more naive CD4+ cells and higher diversity in long-lived than aged donors.

This clonotype was seen a handful of times. Its matching antigen is unknown. Germline V gene lookup returns CDR1 SGHVS and CDR2 FQNEAQ. Trimming stripped 1 base from V and 3 bases from J, with 13 bases between. This CDR3 region has 15 residues. The use of a sample-barcoded 5' primer and a J-beta primer mix characterized a second PCR of about 7 to 12 cycles. MiXCR, applied by TCRdb to the 5' RACE reads, yields one record per CDR3 protein. The repertoire has more than 650,000 distinct CDR3 sequences, 22% of them found once; the top ten carry about 20%. The V gene is TRBV7-8, the J gene TRBJ2-7; D gene uncertain. This sequence was found in a man between 65 and 85 years old in good health. Sequencing was carried out using blood. CDR3 bases: TGTGCCAGCAGCTTAGGAGGTACACTATTCTACGAGCAGTACTTC. Translated: CASSLGGTLFYEQYF. Full variable domain (remainder filled in from reference TRBV7-8 and TRBJ2-7): GAGVSQSPRYKVAKRGQDVALRCDPISGHVSLFWYQQALGQGPEFLTYFQNEAQLDKSGLPSDRFFAERPEGSVSTLKIQRTQQEDSAVYLCASSLGGTLFYEQYFGPGTRLTVT.